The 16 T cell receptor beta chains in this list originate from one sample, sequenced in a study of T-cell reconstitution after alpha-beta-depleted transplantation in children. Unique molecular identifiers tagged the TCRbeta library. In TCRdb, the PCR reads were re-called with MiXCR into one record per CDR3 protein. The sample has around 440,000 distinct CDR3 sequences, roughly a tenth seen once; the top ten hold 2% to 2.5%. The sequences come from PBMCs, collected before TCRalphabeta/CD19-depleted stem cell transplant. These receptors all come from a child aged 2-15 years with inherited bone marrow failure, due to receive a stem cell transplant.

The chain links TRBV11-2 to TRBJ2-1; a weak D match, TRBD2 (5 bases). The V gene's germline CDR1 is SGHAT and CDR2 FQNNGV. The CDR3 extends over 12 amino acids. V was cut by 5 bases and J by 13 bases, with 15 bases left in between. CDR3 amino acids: CASSHQAGHQFF. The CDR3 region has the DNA TGTGCCAGCAGCCACCAGGCGGGCCATCAGTTCTTC.

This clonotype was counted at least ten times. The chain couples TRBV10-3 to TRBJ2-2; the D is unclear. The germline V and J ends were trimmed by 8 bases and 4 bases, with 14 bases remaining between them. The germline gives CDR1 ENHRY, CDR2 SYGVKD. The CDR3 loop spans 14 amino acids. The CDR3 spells CAISPVRGTGELFF. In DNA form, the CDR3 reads TGTGCCATCTCCCCCGTCCGCGGCACCGGGGAGCTGTTTTTT.

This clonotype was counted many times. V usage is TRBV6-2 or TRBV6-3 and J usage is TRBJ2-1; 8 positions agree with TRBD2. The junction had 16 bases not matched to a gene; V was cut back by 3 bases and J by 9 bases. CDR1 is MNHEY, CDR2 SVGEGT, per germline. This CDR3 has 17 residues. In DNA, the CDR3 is TGTGCCAGCAGTTATAGGGAGGTAGAAGCGGGAGTTTTTGAGCAGTTCTTC. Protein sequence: CASSYREVEAGVFEQFF.

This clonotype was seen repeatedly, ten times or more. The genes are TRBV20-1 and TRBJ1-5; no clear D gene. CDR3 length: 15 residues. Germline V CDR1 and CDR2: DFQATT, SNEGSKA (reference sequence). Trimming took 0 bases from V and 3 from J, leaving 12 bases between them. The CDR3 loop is CSARDSGTLNQPQHF. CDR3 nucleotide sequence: TGCAGTGCTAGAGATTCCGGAACCCTCAATCAGCCCCAGCATTTT.

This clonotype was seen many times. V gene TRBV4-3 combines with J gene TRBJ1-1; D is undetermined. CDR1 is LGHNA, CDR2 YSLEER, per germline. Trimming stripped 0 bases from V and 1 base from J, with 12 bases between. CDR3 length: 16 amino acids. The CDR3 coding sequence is TGCGCCAGCAGCCAAGAATTGACATTAACGAACACTGAAGCTTTCTTT. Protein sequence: CASSQELTLTNTEAFF.

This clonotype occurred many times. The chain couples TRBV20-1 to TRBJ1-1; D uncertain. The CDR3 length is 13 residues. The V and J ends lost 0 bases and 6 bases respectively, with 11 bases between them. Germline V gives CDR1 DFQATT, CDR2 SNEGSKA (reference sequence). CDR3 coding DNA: TGCAGTGCTAGAGATGTTGGGGTTCCTGAAGCTTTCTTT. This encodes CSARDVGVPEAFF.

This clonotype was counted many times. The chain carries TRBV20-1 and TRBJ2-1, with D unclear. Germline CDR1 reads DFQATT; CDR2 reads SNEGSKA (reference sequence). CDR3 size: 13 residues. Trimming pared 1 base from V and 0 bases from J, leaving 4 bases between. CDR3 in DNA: TGCAGTGCTAGAGCGACCTCCTACAATGAGCAGTTCTTC. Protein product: CSARATSYNEQFF.

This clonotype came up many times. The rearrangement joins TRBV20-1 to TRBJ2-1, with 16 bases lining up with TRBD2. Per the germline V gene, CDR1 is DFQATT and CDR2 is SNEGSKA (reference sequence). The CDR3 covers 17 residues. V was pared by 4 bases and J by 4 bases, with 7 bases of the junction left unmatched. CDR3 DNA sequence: TGCAGTGCTATAATCAGGGGACTAGCGGGAGGGTACAATGAGCAGTTCTTC. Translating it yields CSAIIRGLAGGYNEQFF.

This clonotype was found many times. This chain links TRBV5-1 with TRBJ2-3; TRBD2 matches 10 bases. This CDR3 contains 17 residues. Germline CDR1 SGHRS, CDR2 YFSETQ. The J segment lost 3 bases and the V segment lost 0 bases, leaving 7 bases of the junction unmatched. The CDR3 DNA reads TGCGCCAGCAGCTTGGCGGCTAGCGGGAGAGGGACAGATACGCAGTATTTT. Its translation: CASSLAASGRGTDTQYF.

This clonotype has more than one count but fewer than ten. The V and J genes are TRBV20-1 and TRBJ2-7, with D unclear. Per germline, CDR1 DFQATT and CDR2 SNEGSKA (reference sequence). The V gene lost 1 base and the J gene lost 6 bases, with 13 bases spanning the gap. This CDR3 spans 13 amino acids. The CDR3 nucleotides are TGCAGTGCTAGAGGGACGCAGGCCCGCGAGCAGTACTTC. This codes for CSARGTQAREQYF.

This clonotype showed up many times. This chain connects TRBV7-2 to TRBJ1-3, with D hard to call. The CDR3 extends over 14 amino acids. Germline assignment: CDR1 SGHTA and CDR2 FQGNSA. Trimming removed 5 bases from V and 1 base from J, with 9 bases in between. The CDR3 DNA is TGTGCCAGCAGCGCAATAGGGTCTGGAAACACCATATATTTT. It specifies CASSAIGSGNTIYF.

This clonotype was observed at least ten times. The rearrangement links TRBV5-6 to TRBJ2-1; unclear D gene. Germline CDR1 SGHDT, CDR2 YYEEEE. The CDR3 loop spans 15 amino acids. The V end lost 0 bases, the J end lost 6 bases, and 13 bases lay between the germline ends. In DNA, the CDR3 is TGTGCCAGCAGCTTGGTCAGGTACGACGGCAATGAGCAGTTCTTC. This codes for CASSLVRYDGNEQFF.

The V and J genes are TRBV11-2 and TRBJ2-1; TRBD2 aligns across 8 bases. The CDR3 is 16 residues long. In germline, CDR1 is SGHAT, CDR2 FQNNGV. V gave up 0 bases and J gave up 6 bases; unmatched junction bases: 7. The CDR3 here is CASSLDGRTSSNEQFF. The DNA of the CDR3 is TGTGCCAGCAGCTTAGATGGAAGGACTAGCAGCAATGAGCAGTTCTTC.

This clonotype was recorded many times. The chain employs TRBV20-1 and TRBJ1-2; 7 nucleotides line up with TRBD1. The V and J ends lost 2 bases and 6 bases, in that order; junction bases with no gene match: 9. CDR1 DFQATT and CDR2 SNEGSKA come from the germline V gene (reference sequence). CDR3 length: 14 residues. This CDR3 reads CSARKEVRGNGYTF. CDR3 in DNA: TGCAGTGCTAGAAAAGAGGTCAGGGGGAATGGCTACACCTTC.

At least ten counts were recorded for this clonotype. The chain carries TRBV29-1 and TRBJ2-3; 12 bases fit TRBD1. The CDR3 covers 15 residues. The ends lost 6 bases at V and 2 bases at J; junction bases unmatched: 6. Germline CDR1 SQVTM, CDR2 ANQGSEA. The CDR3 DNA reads TGCAGCGTAAGAGGGACAGGGGGCCCCACAGATACGCAGTATTTT. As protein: CSVRGTGGPTDTQYF.

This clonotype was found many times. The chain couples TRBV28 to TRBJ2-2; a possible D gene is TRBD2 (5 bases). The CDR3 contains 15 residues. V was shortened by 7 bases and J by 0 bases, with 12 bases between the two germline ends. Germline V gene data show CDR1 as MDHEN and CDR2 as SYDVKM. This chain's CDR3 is CASTVGDANTGELFF. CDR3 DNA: TGTGCCAGCACCGTGGGAGACGCGAACACCGGGGAGCTGTTTTTT.